Below, one T cell receptor (beta chain) is given with its context. The antigen remains unidentified. The data are from a study of Ad26.COV2.S vaccination and SARS-CoV-2 variants. Whole-study context: COV1001, an Ad26.COV2.S trial, supplied this vaccine-arm donor. Donor got 5x10^10 or 1x10^11 viral particles of Ad26.COV2.S.

Specified treatment: roughly 18 received Ad26.COV2.S at low or high dose, single or two shots; 5 received placebo; per-sample allocation not given. Following the first vaccine or placebo injection, samples were taken on day 63. Vaccination used an Ad26 vector expressing Wuhan-strain SARS-CoV-2 spike. Study-wide points: Reported post-vaccination CD8+ and CD4+ T cell responses to spike showed substantial breadth.

Assay: immunoSEQ multiplex PCR; the TCRdb copy retains only in-frame clones and omits some. The profile covers approximately 360,000 clones, with about 83% appearing a single time and approximately 7% taken by the ten largest. The CDR3 runs to 15 residues. V was pared by 6 bases and J by 8 bases, with 10 bases of the junction left unmatched. Germline CDR1 SGHTA, CDR2 FQGTGA. V usage is TRBV7-3 and J usage is TRBJ1-2; TRBD1 agrees at 12 bases. This TCR was recovered from a person aged 18-60 years who received the Ad26.COV2.S COVID-19 vaccine or a placebo. The sequencing used peripheral blood, collected in a trial of Ad26.COV2.S vaccine versus placebo. CDR3 amino acids: CASRLRDRGLMGYTF. The CDR3 DNA sequence: TGTGCCAGCAGGCTAAGGGACAGGGGGCTGATGGGCTACACCTTC.